This T cell receptor (beta chain) was profiled in a study of T cells in Graves' hyperthyroidism and ophthalmopathy. Overall study context: Blood was drawn when the patient was first diagnosed and still untreated. Findings of the study overall: Most clonotypes expanded in the thyroid (above 0.001) were also present in blood.

Amplification of TCR beta CDR3 regions was performed using RNA transcripts as template. TCR CDR3 regions were first amplified by RT-PCR with HTBI primers. TCRdb processed the multiplex PCR reads anew with MiXCR; each CDR3 protein has one entry. Of a few hundred thousand distinct CDR3 sequences detected, approximately 14% appear once; the ten largest clones hold around 20%. Diagnostic decisions used clinical symptoms, serum thyroxine and TRAb, thyroid ultrasound and orbital computed tomography. PBMCs came from more than 9 ml fresh peripheral blood. Germline CDR1 and CDR2: SGHNT and YENEEA. This CDR3 spans 14 amino acids. Trimming removed 1 base at V and 6 bases at J, with 12 bases between. This clonotype was counted many times. Its target is unknown.

This clonotype was sampled from a woman aged 30 to 39 with Graves' ophthalmopathy. This chain joins TRBV11-3 and TRBJ1-1; D may be TRBD1 (5 bases). Input material: blood. The CDR3 here is CASSLVARAPEAFF. Written as DNA, the CDR3 is TGTGCCAGCAGCTTAGTGGCCAGGGCTCCTGAAGCTTTCTTT.